The following is a TCR beta chain sequence with its context. This record comes from a study of T cell changes during pregnancy in multiple sclerosis. Generated by immunoSEQ multiplex PCR, the TCRdb table keeps only in-frame clones and is missing some. The repertoire has about 68,000 clones, about nine tenths of them found once; the top ten carry around 1.4%. This CDR3 is 16 amino acids long. Germline loops: CDR1 SGHRS, CDR2 YFSETQ. V was clipped by 3 bases and J by 0 bases; unmatched bases: 5. The clonotype was recovered from a female donor with multiple sclerosis, enrolled in a pregnancy study. The chain recombines TRBV5-1 with TRBJ2-3, with 9 bases matching TRBD1. The specimen was peripheral blood, collected in the third trimester of pregnancy. The CDR3 sequence is CASSSGQGSSTDTQYF. The CDR3 DNA sequence: TGCGCCAGCAGCTCCGGACAGGGGTCTAGCACAGATACGCAGTATTTT. The full variable domain, in which reference TRBV5-1 and TRBJ2-3 provide the parts outside the CDR3, is KAGVTQTPRYLIKTRGQQVTLSCSPISGHRSVSWYQQTPGQGLQFLFEYFSETQRNKGNFPGRFSGRQFSNSRSEMNVSTLELGDSALYLCASSSGQGSSTDTQYFGPGTRLTVL.